Below, 4 T cell receptor beta chains from the same sample are listed, as sequenced in a study of cytomegalovirus exposure and HLA in healthy donors. The PCR was carried out with 60 Vbeta primers and 13 Jbeta primers. Profiling relied on immunoSEQ multiplex PCR, and the TCRdb table lists in-frame clones only, not all of them. Recorded for this sample: around 200,000 clones. The sequenced material came from PBMCs. Receptors originate from a girl aged 2-10 years in good health and CMV-seropositive.

The V call is TRBV28, the J call TRBJ2-2; D remains unclear. V lost 3 bases to trimming and J lost 4 bases, with 6 bases between them. CDR3 size: 13 residues. Germline V gene data show CDR1 as MDHEN and CDR2 as SYDVKM. CDR3 sequence reads: CASSFLLTGELFF. CDR3 DNA: TGTGCCAGCAGTTTTCTCCTCACCGGGGAGCTGTTTTTT.

The rearrangement links TRBV7-6 to TRBJ2-7, with 8 positions matching TRBD2. The CDR3 consists of 15 residues. Germline V gene lookup returns CDR1 SGHVS and CDR2 FNYEAQ. The trim removed 4 bases at V and 4 bases at J, leaving 9 bases unmatched. The CDR3 is CASSYTSGSGYEQYF. CDR3 DNA: TGTGCCAGCAGCTACACGAGCGGGAGTGGTTACGAGCAGTACTTC.

This chain connects TRBV19 to TRBJ2-6, with a possible D match to TRBD1 (6 bases). The CDR3 sequence is 15 residues long. Germline V gene data show CDR1 as LNHDA and CDR2 as SQIVND (reference sequence). V lost 3 bases and J 4 bases, leaving 10 bases between the germline ends. CDR3 sequence (DNA): TGTGCCAGTAGTATGCCAGGGGACGGGGCCAACGTCCTGACTTTC. This codes for CASSMPGDGANVLTF.

This chain joins TRBV11-2 and TRBJ2-1, with D perhaps TRBD2 (6 bases). The CDR3 consists of 14 residues. The germline V gene encodes CDR1 SGHAT and CDR2 FQNNGV. With 3 bases removed from V and 10 bases from J, the gap between germline ends came to 16 bases. For the CDR3, the DNA is TGTGCCAGCAGCTTCGCGGGGCCGGGAGAAGAGCAGTTCTTC. It codes for CASSFAGPGEEQFF.